This T cell receptor beta chain stems from a study of neurological immune-mediated disorders. This clonotype was detected a few times. TCRdb ran MiXCR on the 5' RACE reads and lists one entry per CDR3 protein. This sample has over 60,000 distinct CDR3 sequences; about 5.5% occur once, and the top ten carry 2% to 2.5%. V shed 1 base and J 5 bases; nucleotides not matched to a gene: 6. This CDR3 region has 16 residues. Germline loops: CDR1 SGDLS, CDR2 YYNGEE. The clonotype was recovered from a woman aged 25-40 years with multiple sclerosis. The V gene is TRBV9, the J gene TRBJ2-1; 10 nucleotides line up with TRBD1. Sequenced: PBMCs. For the CDR3, the DNA is TGTGCCAGCAGCGTAACAACGGGACAGGGGCACAATGAGCAGTTCTTC. Its translation: CASSVTTGQGHNEQFF.